This T cell receptor (beta chain) was recorded in a study of cytomegalovirus exposure and HLA in healthy donors (dated by TCRdb to 2015 to 2018). Background on the whole study: An earlier analysis of approximately 640 of the donors reported roughly 270 Gb of sequence data and more than 90 million unique TCR beta sequences from roughly 200 million T cells. Rather than using new phenotypic data, the later analysis identified candidate immune exposures from TCR beta sequences and from how often those sequences occurred across donors. Donor age, sex, ethnicity and CMV serostatus were compiled together with the repertoire data. All discovery cohort repertoires had been generated using a single sequencing platform. Of the 300 to 500 genotyped donors, less than 85% were placed in the genetic ancestry cluster associated with self-reported Caucasian donors. A later genetic analysis took genome-wide SNP genotypes for about three fifths of the 666 donors and used that subset as a discovery cohort. The study aimed to test whether cataloging public T cell receptors could reveal signatures of past pathogen exposure. To decide whether each TCR beta V gene segment behaved as functional or pseudogenic, an earlier analysis of some 600 of the donors relied on high-throughput TCR beta sequencing. HLA typing covered class I and class II loci at four-digit resolution. About 320 gigabases of sequencing data and 70 million to 100 million unique TCR sequences were included in an early release covering roughly 600 HLA-typed donors. Several DR-DQ haplotypes were treated as single units for association and clustering because of strong linkage in the cohort. High-throughput TCR immunosequencing, statistical association of individual TCRs with disease status, and machine learning were combined to predict cytomegalovirus infection status. Using immunosequencing, the study profiled T cell repertoires from 500 to 800 subjects and related those repertoires to cytomegalovirus serostatus. Typing coverage differed by locus: A, B, C, DRB1 and DQB1 were typed in roughly 620-630 donors, DQA1 in 500 to 550, DPA1 in approximately 610, and DPB1 in 400 to 480. A later analysis re-examined previously published TCR beta repertoires from just over 650 donors and added high-resolution HLA genotyping to investigate patterns of TCR occurrence. Among approximately 370 genotyped donors of the cohort, an average of about 220,000 unique TCR beta nucleotide sequences was sequenced per donor, of which about 19% were non-productive. Besides the first cohort of more than 650 subjects, a separate validation cohort made up of 120 or so different subjects was used. General conclusions and limits of the study: In a later analysis, TCR association rates were found to vary across HLA loci, with the most associated TCRs seen for DRB1 alleles and the fewest for HLA-C alleles. Linkage disequilibrium might explain the correlated functional status among segregating V segments, but an unknown experimental factor could not be ruled out. In a later analysis, 15,000 to 20,000 TCR beta sequences were associated with specific HLA alleles at a false discovery rate of 0.05. The 87-base-pair reads could not distinguish some IMGT-functional V segments, including TRBV6-2 and TRBV6-3, so those segments were excluded. Presence/absence analyses assumed roughly uniform sequencing depth across donors, an assumption that may not hold. The only immune exposure information available for the cohort was CMV serostatus. In a later analysis, HLA-associated TCR beta chains were found to be more clonally expanded and to have lower generation probabilities than equally common non-associated chains. HLA typing was unavailable for some donors at each locus, so association tests used only the typed subset. In a later analysis, most CMV-associated TCR beta chains were found to appear HLA-restricted, with HLA associations seemingly driven largely by CMV exposure. The authors suggested that the approach could potentially be extended to other disease states and immunological phenotypes. In a later genetic analysis, a missense DCLRE1C variant was associated with V-gene and J-gene trimming of TCR beta chains, and the association was replicated in an independent cohort. Some 16 rarely observed V segments, including chromosome 9 orphons, were excluded from the earlier analysis of approximately 600 of the donors because counts were too low. Several of the top co-occurrence clusters appeared to be linked to parvovirus B19, influenza, CMV and Epstein-Barr virus, according to a later analysis. A cluster of highly shared sequence variants was judged likely to represent a technical artifact of the sequencing pipeline. The cohort was sequenced for TCR beta chains only, and without alpha or paired-chain data the features that could be detected were limited. A further reported finding was that TCR beta sequences accurately predicted the HLA-A and HLA-B alleles for most subjects in the first cohort. When HLA alleles, especially DR and DQ, strongly co-occurred, TCR associations were difficult to assign to individual alleles. The study gave a list of about 170 TCR beta chains associated with cytomegalovirus. In vitro tests confirmed that a few of the cytomegalovirus-associated TCR beta chains recognize cytomegalovirus antigens. Most TCR sequences were seen in very few donors, while some public TCRs were found in many individuals. In an earlier analysis of under 600 of the donors, most TCR beta V segments were observed in productive rearrangements about 90% or about 30% of the time, broadly matching IMGT annotations. The classifier was reported to diagnose cytomegalovirus status with high specificity and sensitivity in both the original cohort and the validation cohort. According to a later genetic analysis, donors in an Asian-associated ancestry cluster had fewer N-insertions in productive TCRs than the roughly 670-donor mean.

About this clone itself: The antigen it recognizes is unknown. No per-base quality is available; no much larger clone lies one base away.

The library was made by the immunoSEQ multiplex PCR assay. For the multiplex PCR, a mixture combining 60 forward primers for TCR Vbeta segments and 13 reverse primers for TCR Jbeta segments was used. The CDR3 region of rearranged TCR beta genes was amplified from genomic DNA by a multiplex PCR assay. The amplified TCR beta libraries were sequenced on the Illumina HiSeq System as 87-base-pair reads. The source study handled its data this way. A later analysis tallied tens of millions of unique TCR beta chains across the roughly 610 repertoires, and approximately 12 million of those chains were shared by two or more donors. To remove PCR and sequencing errors, raw reads were error-corrected and collapsed into unique sequences using a nearest-neighbor algorithm that merged closely related sequences. CDR3 sequences were aligned to IMGT reference sequences to assign V, D and J gene segments. Each retained sequence needed at least a six-nucleotide match to both a V gene segment and a J gene segment. Rearrangements were called productive when the CDR3 lacked stop codons and stayed in frame with V and J; all others were non-productive. Following IMGT convention, CDR3 was defined as the stretch from the second conserved V-encoded cysteine up to the conserved J-encoded phenylalanine. Sequences without an unambiguous match to a single V gene segment were excluded from the earlier analysis of about 640 of the donors. An earlier analysis of some 500 of the donors classified V segments as functional when productive rearrangements were above 56.7% and as segregating when the standard deviation between donors was above 5%. A statistical classification framework was developed to diagnose cytomegalovirus status using the catalog of TCR beta chain sequences. In a later analysis, V and J genes were assigned by comparing TCR nucleotide sequences against IMGT/GENE-DB human TR gene sequences. In a later analysis, CDR3 sequences and most-parsimonious VDJ recombination scenarios were assigned using the TCRdist pipeline. In a later analysis, each TCR beta chain was defined by its CDR3 amino acid sequence together with its V-gene family, and reads without a unique V-gene family were excluded. In a later analysis, approximately 640 highly shared, low-generation-probability nucleotide sequences were removed to address suspected cross-contamination and a sequencing artifact. A later analysis calculated a clonal expansion index for each public chain from normalized within-repertoire ranks of inferred template counts. In a later analysis, generation probabilities were computed with a VDJ recombination model fitted to out-of-frame rearrangements, and the resulting probabilities were checked against IGoR. In a later analysis, TCR-TCR, TCR-HLA and TCR-CMV co-occurrence was scored with hypergeometric tests, and a repertoire-size bias correction was applied to TCR pairs. To estimate false discovery rates, a later analysis permuted the HLA or CMV assignments 20 times. In a later analysis, co-occurring TCRs were grouped with DBSCAN, and TCRdist sequence similarity was added when clustering was performed within HLA-allele-positive subsets. For co-occurrence clustering, repertoires with fewer than 30,000 or more than 120,000 public chains were excluded, along with 4 to 6 repertoires with anomalous nucleotide sharing. In TCRdb, the immuneACCESS table is reduced to in-frame sequences with V and J assigned. These tables do not hold every clone; where another copy was compared, an unresolved V gene accounts for under half, and the others remain unexplained. V and J calls and clone size come straight from that table; D and trimming were deduced from the DNA. A total of approximately 220,000 clones appear in this sample, less than 85% of them only once. The ten largest make up 0.63% of the sample.

The germline V gene sets CDR1 to SGHAT and CDR2 to FQNNGV. Taken from cysteine to phenylalanine, the CDR3 has 14 residues. The only DNA kept is the CDR3, 42 bases in frame from the first base. Cut back by 11 bases and 2 bases, the V and J ends lie 18 bases apart. The cohort consisted of hundreds of healthy bone marrow donors. At the time of sampling, all cohort members were nominally healthy, though unrecorded immune exposures were likely present. The donor tested CMV seronegative, placing the donor among the 350 to 400 seronegative members of the cohort. Each donor provided a peripheral blood sample, and peripheral blood mononuclear cells were used for TCR beta sequencing. The Qiagen DNeasy Blood Extraction Kit was used to extract genomic DNA from the blood cell samples.

The specimen sequenced was PBMCs. This TCR came from a young man in good health and CMV-seronegative. The chain links TRBV11-2 with TRBJ2-5, and TRBD2 may be the D gene, going by 7 matching bases. The CDR3 in this case is CAPSRGGGQETQYF. The nucleotide sequence reads TGTGCCCCCTCCCGAGGGGGGGGTCAAGAGACCCAGTACTTC.